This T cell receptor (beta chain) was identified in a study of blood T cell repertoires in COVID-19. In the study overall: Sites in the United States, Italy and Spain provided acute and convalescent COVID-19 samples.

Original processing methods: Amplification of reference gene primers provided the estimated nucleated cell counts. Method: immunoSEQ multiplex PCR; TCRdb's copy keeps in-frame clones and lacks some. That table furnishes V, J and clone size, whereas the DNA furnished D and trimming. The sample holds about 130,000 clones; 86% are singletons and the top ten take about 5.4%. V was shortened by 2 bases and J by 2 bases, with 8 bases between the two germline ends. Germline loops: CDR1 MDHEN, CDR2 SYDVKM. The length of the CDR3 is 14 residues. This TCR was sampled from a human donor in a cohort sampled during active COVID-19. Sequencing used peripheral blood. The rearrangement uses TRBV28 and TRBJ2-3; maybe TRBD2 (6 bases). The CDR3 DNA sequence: TGTGCCAGCAGTTTAGCGGGGATCACAGATACGCAGTATTTT. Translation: CASSLAGITDTQYF.